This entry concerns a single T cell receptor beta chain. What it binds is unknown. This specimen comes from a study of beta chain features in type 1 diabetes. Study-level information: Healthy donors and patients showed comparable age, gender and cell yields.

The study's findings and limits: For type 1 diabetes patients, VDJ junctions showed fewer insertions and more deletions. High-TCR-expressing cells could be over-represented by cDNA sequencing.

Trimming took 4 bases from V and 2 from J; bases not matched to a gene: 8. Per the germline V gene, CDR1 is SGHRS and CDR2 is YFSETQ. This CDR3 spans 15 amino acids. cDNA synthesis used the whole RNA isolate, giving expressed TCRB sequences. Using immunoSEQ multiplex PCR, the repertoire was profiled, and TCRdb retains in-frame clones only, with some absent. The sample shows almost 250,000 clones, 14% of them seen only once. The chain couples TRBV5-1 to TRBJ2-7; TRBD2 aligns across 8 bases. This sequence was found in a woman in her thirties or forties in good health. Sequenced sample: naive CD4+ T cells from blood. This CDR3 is CASSVGAGAAYEQYF. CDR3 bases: TGCGCCAGCAGCGTCGGAGCGGGGGCGGCCTACGAGCAGTACTTC.